The clone carrying this T cell receptor beta chain was counted a single time. The target antigen is unknown. Germline V gene data show CDR1 as MNHEY and CDR2 as SMNVEV (reference sequence). Trimming removed 5 bases from V and 3 bases from J, with 15 bases in between. This CDR3 is 15 amino acids long. These data belong to a study of T cell responses to AZD1222 COVID-19 vaccine. Study as a whole: Second-dose groups at about 4 or about 12 weeks were pooled. Whole-study findings and limits: CD4 TCRs associated with vaccination spanned spike, dominating at 160-218 and 743-854. Baseline seropositivity occurred in only a handful of AZD1222 recipients. Reportedly, nearly half the spike-specific TCRs target unmutated variant regions.

TCRdb's copy holds only in-frame clones and misses some; the assay was immunoSEQ multiplex PCR. The repertoire holds some 130,000 clones, with approximately 80% as singletons. The source of this sequence is an adult in good health. The sequencing here drew on peripheral blood, taken on day 0 of AZD1222 vaccination. The rearrangement links TRBV27 to TRBJ2-3; D is possibly TRBD1 (7 bases). CDR3 bases: TGTGCCAGCAGTGTACAGGGGAGGAAGACAGATACGCAGTATTTT. Its protein product is CASSVQGRKTDTQYF.